This T cell receptor beta chain was found in a study of shared clonotypes between healthy human individuals. Study as a whole: Each donor had three CD4 naive, three CD4 memory, two CD8 naive and one CD8 memory plate.

TCRdb's table, derived via immunoSEQ multiplex PCR, lists solely in-frame clones and lacks some. The data hold roughly 2.4 million clones, with 90% to 97% observed a single time. As concerns this clone: Antigen: not known.

Whole-study findings and limits: There were few donors, and this limited the genetic and exposure-history diversity represented. Sample collection involved blood only; tissue repertoires are likely different.

Germline V gene data show CDR1 as SGHNT and CDR2 as YYREEE (reference sequence). V shed 4 bases, J shed 5 bases, and the junction held 11 bases outside the gene matches. There are 15 residues in the CDR3. The origin of this receptor is a man between 18 and 35 years old in good health. This chain links TRBV5-4 with TRBJ2-5; TRBD2 matches 7 bases. Sequencing was performed on naive CD4+ T cells sorted from blood. As to subset: CD45RA+ positively selected. CDR3 bases: TGTGCCAGCAGCGGGCCGGGAGGCTGGGAGGAGACCCAGTACTTC. This gives the protein CASSGPGGWEETQYF.